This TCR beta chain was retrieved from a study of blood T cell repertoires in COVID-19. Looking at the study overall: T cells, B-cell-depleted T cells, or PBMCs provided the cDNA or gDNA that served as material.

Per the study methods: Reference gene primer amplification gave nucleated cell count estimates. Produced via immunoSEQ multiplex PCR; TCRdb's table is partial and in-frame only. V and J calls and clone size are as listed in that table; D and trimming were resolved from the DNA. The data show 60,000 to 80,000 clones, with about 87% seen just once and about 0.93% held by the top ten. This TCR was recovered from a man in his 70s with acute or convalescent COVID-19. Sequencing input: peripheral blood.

CDR3 loop: CASSYFRTSGFNEQFF. DNA of the CDR3: TGTGCCAGCAGTTACTTCAGGACTAGCGGGTTTAATGAGCAGTTCTTC. The chain carries TRBV6-2 or TRBV6-3 and TRBJ2-1, with 11 bases lining up with TRBD2. This CDR3 is built from 16 residues. Germline V lookup: CDR1 MNHEY, CDR2 SVGEGT. The V and J ends lost 1 base and 7 bases, in that order; junction bases with no gene match: 6.